Listed below are T cell receptor beta chains from one sample, sequenced in a study of T cells in Graves' hyperthyroidism and ophthalmopathy. TCRdb processed the multiplex PCR reads anew with MiXCR; each CDR3 protein has one entry. The sample yields some 250,000 distinct CDR3 sequences, roughly 15% seen once. Sequences were obtained from blood. Receptors were obtained from a woman aged 45-65 years with Graves' hyperthyroidism that later progressed to Graves' ophthalmopathy. CDR3s include the opening cysteine and the closing phenylalanine or tryptophan.

J gene: TRBJ2-5; V gene: TRBV11-2; CDR3 protein: CASSLGGDFQETQYF
J gene: TRBJ1-5; V gene: TRBV6-1; CDR3 protein: CASSTGVQPQHF
J gene: TRBJ2-5; V gene: TRBV5-1; CDR3 protein: CASSGGLAGILETQYF
J gene: TRBJ1-3; V gene: TRBV6-1; CDR3 protein: CASSDDSYHRVFSRNTIYF
J gene: TRBJ1-1; V gene: TRBV28; CDR3 protein: CASRDRGYTNTEAFF
J gene: TRBJ2-5; V gene: TRBV20-1; CDR3 protein: CSVGSRETQYF
J gene: TRBJ1-5; V gene: TRBV27; CDR3 protein: CASSFEGLSNQPQHF
J gene: TRBJ1-6; V gene: TRBV7-6; CDR3 protein: CASSYGQPNNSPLHF
J gene: TRBJ2-2; V gene: TRBV12-3/TRBV12-4; CDR3 protein: CASSLSGLEYTGELFF
J gene: TRBJ1-1; V gene: TRBV18; CDR3 protein: CASSPVQGGGNTEAFF
J gene: TRBJ2-5; V gene: TRBV6-1; CDR3 protein: CASSGQGDTQYF
J gene: TRBJ2-3; V gene: TRBV7-9; CDR3 protein: CASSLASAGAPDTQYF
J gene: TRBJ2-7; V gene: TRBV6-1; CDR3 protein: CASSPLGLGYEQYF
J gene: TRBJ1-2; V gene: TRBV5-1; CDR3 protein: CASSLGWGDGYTF
J gene: TRBJ2-1; V gene: TRBV14; CDR3 protein: CASILLAGGPYEQFF
J gene: TRBJ1-1; V gene: TRBV9; CDR3 protein: CASSETPGRVTEAFF
J gene: TRBJ2-7; V gene: TRBV2; CDR3 protein: CASSVTEAYEQYF
J gene: TRBJ2-7; V gene: TRBV29-1; CDR3 protein: CSVVAPYEQYF
J gene: TRBJ2-3; V gene: TRBV4-1; CDR3 protein: CASSQRWAGGRLADTQYF
J gene: TRBJ1-2; V gene: TRBV15; CDR3 protein: CATSREGGTGGFYGYTF
J gene: TRBJ2-1; V gene: TRBV6-2/TRBV6-3; CDR3 protein: CASSYSTPLGTLIEQFF
J gene: TRBJ2-7; V gene: TRBV20-1; CDR3 protein: CSARVHSSGRRGQYF
J gene: TRBJ1-4; V gene: TRBV5-1; CDR3 protein: CASSLTGTGKLNEKLFF
J gene: TRBJ1-1; V gene: TRBV3-1; CDR3 protein: CASSPMGGSTEAFF
J gene: TRBJ2-7; V gene: TRBV12-3/TRBV12-4; CDR3 protein: CASSFDLGHAYEQYF
J gene: TRBJ2-7; V gene: TRBV5-1; CDR3 protein: CASSLPRQGTYEQYF
J gene: TRBJ1-2; V gene: TRBV18; CDR3 protein: CASSPPNREGYTF
J gene: TRBJ2-5; V gene: TRBV2; CDR3 protein: CASSEGRRGGETQYF
J gene: TRBJ2-3; V gene: TRBV6-1; CDR3 protein: CASRPYGGTDTQYF
J gene: TRBJ1-6; V gene: TRBV20-1; CDR3 protein: CSAPPQGMGSPLHF
J gene: TRBJ1-2; V gene: TRBV28; CDR3 protein: CASSFEGAYYGYTF
J gene: TRBJ2-7; V gene: TRBV5-1; CDR3 protein: CASSSTRPGEQYF
J gene: TRBJ2-5; V gene: TRBV25-1; CDR3 protein: CASSELTSGRRGETQYF
J gene: TRBJ2-7; V gene: TRBV6-2/TRBV6-3; CDR3 protein: CASSYSAGTYEQYF
J gene: TRBJ2-2; V gene: TRBV20-1; CDR3 protein: CSAKPGPSNTGELFF
J gene: TRBJ1-2; V gene: TRBV18; CDR3 protein: CASSPPGQGAYGYTF
J gene: TRBJ2-7; V gene: TRBV20-1; CDR3 protein: CSAPNVRRGYEQYF
J gene: TRBJ1-4; V gene: TRBV28; CDR3 protein: CASSSKYPGVPLGKLFF
J gene: TRBJ2-5; V gene: TRBV6-2/TRBV6-3; CDR3 protein: CASSYGFGREETQYF
J gene: TRBJ2-1; V gene: TRBV27; CDR3 protein: CASRIRDRGLEQFF
J gene: TRBJ1-5; V gene: TRBV19; CDR3 protein: CASTSPPTGNQPQHF
J gene: TRBJ1-6; V gene: TRBV6-2/TRBV6-3; CDR3 protein: CASSGLRQQNNSPLHF
J gene: TRBJ2-1; V gene: TRBV11-1; CDR3 protein: CASSSIAGVAYNEQFF
J gene: TRBJ2-2; V gene: TRBV12-3/TRBV12-4; CDR3 protein: CASSDRGVNTGELFF
J gene: TRBJ1-5; V gene: TRBV2; CDR3 protein: CASRGDRGGGQPQHF
J gene: TRBJ2-3; V gene: TRBV10-3; CDR3 protein: CAISMRDRSLTDTQYF
J gene: TRBJ1-1; V gene: TRBV28; CDR3 protein: CASSLPDTEAFF
J gene: TRBJ2-7; V gene: TRBV25-1; CDR3 protein: CASSSRDRRGYEQYF
J gene: TRBJ2-1; V gene: TRBV9; CDR3 protein: CASSVGGLCNEQFF
J gene: TRBJ1-1; V gene: TRBV27; CDR3 protein: CASSLKGQGNTEAFF
J gene: TRBJ2-6; V gene: TRBV7-9; CDR3 protein: CASSLGPGYSGANVLTF
J gene: TRBJ1-2; V gene: TRBV5-1; CDR3 protein: CASSLEPGPVYGYTF